This paragraph covers one T cell receptor (beta chain) sequence. Antigen specificity is unknown. The data were taken from a study of T cells expressing NK-cell markers. Whole-study context: Serological testing identified most of the eight sequenced donors as HCMV-seropositive and one as seronegative.

CDR3 length: 15 residues. CDR1 and CDR2 from the germline V gene are MNHEY and SMNVEV (reference sequence). Whole-study results and caveats: HCMV specificity was not established for the expanded NKG2C+ T cell clones.

Reprocessing the 5' RACE reads, TCRdb reports a single entry for every CDR3 protein and omits DNA. This sample's table has about 260,000 distinct CDR3 sequences. The TCR originated in a man aged 18-30 years in good health. Sequenced material: blood T cells: a sorted CD56 or NKG2C T cell subset, CD4+ or CD8+ T cells, or bulk PBMC T cells (not recorded which). This sequence joins TRBV27 and TRBJ2-3; as DNA is missing, the TRBD1 call by TCRdb cannot be tested. CDR3 amino acids: CASSLVGTYPDTQYF.